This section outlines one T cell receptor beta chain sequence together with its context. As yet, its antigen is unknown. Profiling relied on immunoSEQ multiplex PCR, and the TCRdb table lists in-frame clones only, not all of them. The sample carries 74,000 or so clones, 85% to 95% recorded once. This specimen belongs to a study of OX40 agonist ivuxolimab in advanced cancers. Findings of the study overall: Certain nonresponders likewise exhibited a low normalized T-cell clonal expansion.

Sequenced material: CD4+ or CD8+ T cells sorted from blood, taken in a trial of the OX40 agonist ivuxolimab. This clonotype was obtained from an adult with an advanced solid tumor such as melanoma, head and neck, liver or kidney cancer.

The CDR3 is CASSHTRNSPLHF. CDR3 nucleotide sequence: TGTGCCAGCAGTCATACGCGGAATTCACCCCTCCACTTT. The chain employs TRBV6-6 and TRBJ1-6; D not resolved. From germline, CDR1 is MNHNY and CDR2 SVGAGI (reference sequence). There are 13 residues in the CDR3. The V end was cut by 5 bases, the J end by 7 bases, with 9 bases between.